The 2 T cell receptor beta chains below were found in one sample sequenced in a study of long-term antiretroviral therapy in people with HIV. The authors ran the immunoSEQ assay, v3.0, at survey level. Measured with immunoSEQ multiplex PCR; TCRdb has only the in-frame clones, and not every one. Seen here are tens of thousands of clones, around 84% observed once, and the top ten hold more than 4%. The sample here was unsorted PBMCs, taken roughly 5.7 years after starting antiretroviral therapy. These receptors were collected from a young man with HIV.

V is TRBV7-6 and J is TRBJ2-7, with a weak D call TRBD2 (6 bases). CDR1 and CDR2 from the germline V gene are SGHVS and FNYEAQ. This CDR3 is 13 amino acids long. V was clipped by 1 base and J by 4 bases, with 8 bases between them. The CDR3 protein is CASSLGSGYEQYF. CDR3 sequence (DNA): TGTGCCAGCAGCTTAGGTAGCGGTTACGAGCAGTACTTC.

The V gene is TRBV4-1, the J gene TRBJ1-4; D possibly corresponds to TRBD1 (5 bases). CDR3 length: 15 residues. In germline, CDR1 is MGHRA, CDR2 YSYEKL. Trimming pared 4 bases from V and 5 bases from J, leaving 14 bases between. CDR3: CASSPRGRENEKLFF. In nucleotides, the CDR3 is TGCGCCAGCAGCCCCCGGGGACGGGAAAATGAAAAACTGTTTTTT.